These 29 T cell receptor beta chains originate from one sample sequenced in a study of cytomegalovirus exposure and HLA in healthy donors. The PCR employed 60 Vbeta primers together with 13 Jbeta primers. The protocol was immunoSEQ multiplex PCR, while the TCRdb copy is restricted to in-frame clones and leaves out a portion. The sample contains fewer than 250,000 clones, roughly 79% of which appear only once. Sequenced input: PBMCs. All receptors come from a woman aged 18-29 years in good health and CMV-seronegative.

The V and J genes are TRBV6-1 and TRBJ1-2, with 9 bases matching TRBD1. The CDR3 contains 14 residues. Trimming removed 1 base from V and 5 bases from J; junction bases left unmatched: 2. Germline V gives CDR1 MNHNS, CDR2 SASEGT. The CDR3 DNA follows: TGTGCCAGCAGTGAAGACGGGACAGGGTATGGCTACACCTTC. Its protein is CASSEDGTGYGYTF.

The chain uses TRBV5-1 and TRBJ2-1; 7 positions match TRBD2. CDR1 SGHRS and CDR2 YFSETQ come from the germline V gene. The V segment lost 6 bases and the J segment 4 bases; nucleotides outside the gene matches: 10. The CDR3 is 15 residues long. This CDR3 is CASNEDGGSYNEQFF. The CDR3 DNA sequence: TGCGCCAGCAACGAGGACGGGGGGTCTTACAATGAGCAGTTCTTC.

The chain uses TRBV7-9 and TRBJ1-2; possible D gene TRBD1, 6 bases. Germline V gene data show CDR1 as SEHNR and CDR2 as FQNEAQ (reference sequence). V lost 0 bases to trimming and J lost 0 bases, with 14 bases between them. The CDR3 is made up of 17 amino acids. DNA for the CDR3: TGTGCCAGCAGCTTAGCGCGAGGACAGAAGTCTAACTATGGCTACACCTTC. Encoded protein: CASSLARGQKSNYGYTF.

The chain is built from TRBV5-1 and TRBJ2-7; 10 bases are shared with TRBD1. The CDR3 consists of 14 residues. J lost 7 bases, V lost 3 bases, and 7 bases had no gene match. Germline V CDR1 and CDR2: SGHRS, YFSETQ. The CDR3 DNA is TGCGCCAGCAGCTCCACCCGGGACAGGGGAGAGCAGTACTTC. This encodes CASSSTRDRGEQYF.

The CDR3 DNA sequence: TGTGCCAGCAGCCTTCGGACAGAAAGGGGTTCACCCCTCCACTTT. Its protein is CASSLRTERGSPLHF. The chain joins TRBV14 to TRBJ1-6; D possibly corresponds to TRBD1 (6 bases). Trimming removed 4 bases at V and 9 bases at J, with 16 bases between. This CDR3 has 15 amino acids. Germline loops: CDR1 SGHDN, CDR2 FVKESK. The full variable domain, completed using reference TRBV14 and TRBJ1-6, is EAGVTQFPSHSVIEKGQTVTLRCDPISGHDNLYWYRRVMGKEIKFLLHFVKESKQDESGMPNNRFLAERTGGTYSTLKVQPAELEDSGVYFCASSLRTERGSPLHFGNGTRLTVT.

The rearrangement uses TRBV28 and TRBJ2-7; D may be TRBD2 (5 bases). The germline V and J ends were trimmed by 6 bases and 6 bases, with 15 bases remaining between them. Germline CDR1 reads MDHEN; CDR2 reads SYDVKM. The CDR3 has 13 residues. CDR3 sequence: CASSSGIKLEQYF. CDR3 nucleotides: TGTGCCAGCAGCTCCGGGATAAAGCTCGAGCAGTACTTC.

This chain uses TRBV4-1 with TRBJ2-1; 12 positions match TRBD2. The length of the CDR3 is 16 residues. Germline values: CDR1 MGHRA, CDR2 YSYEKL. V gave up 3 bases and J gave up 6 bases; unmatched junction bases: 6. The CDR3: CASSQQLAGGPNEQFF. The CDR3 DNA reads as TGCGCCAGCAGCCAGCAACTAGCGGGAGGACCCAATGAGCAGTTCTTC.

The CDR3: CASSILGWSHLKKQETQYF. The CDR3 DNA sequence: TGTGCCAGTAGTATATTGGGTTGGAGCCACCTGAAGAAACAAGAGACCCAGTACTTC. The chain carries TRBV19 and TRBJ2-5; D is uncertain. The germline V gene has CDR1 LNHDA and CDR2 SQIVND (reference sequence). V gave up 2 bases and J gave up 2 bases, with 24 bases separating them. The CDR3 totals 19 residues.

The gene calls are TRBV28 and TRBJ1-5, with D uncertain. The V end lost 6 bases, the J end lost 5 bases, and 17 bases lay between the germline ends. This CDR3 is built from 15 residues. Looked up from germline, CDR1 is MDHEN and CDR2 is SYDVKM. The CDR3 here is CASSPQPRGDQPQHF. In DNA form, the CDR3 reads TGTGCCAGCAGCCCTCAACCTCGGGGTGATCAGCCCCAGCATTTT.

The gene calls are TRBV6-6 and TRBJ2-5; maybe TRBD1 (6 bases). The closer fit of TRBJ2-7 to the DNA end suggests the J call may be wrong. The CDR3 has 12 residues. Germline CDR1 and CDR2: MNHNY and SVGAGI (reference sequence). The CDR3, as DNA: TGTGCCAGCAGCCTACAGGGCTACGAGCAGTACTTC. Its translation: CASSLQGYEQYF.

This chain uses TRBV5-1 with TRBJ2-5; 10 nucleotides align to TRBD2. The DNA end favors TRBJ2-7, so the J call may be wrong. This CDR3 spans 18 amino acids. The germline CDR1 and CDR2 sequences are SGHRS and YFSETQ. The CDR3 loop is CASSLRGSGRKSSYEQYF. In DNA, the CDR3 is TGCGCCAGCAGCTTGAGGGGTAGCGGGAGGAAGAGCTCCTACGAGCAGTACTTC.

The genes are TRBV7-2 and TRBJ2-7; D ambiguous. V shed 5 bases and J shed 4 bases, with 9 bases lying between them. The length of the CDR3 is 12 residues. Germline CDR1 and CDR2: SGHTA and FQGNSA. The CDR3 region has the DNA TGTGCCAGCAGCCTCTTCAGGTACGAGCAGTACTTC. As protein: CASSLFRYEQYF.

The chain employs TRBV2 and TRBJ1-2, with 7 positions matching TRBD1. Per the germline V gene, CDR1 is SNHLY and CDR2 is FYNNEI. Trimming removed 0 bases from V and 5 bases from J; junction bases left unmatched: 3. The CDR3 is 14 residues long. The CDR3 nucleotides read TGTGCCAGCAGTGAAGCCGGGGACAGTTATGGCTACACCTTC. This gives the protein CASSEAGDSYGYTF.

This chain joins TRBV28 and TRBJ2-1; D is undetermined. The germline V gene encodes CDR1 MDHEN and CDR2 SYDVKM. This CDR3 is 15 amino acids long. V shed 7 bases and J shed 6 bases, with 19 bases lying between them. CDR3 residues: CASNTMSTYFNEQFF. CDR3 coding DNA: TGTGCCAGCAATACGATGTCTACCTACTTCAATGAGCAGTTCTTC.

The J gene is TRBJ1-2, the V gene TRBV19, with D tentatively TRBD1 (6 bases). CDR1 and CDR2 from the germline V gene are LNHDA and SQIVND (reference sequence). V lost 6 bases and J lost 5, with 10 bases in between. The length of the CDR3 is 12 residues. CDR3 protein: CASSETGYGYTF. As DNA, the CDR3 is TGTGCCAGTAGCGAAACAGGGTATGGCTACACCTTC.

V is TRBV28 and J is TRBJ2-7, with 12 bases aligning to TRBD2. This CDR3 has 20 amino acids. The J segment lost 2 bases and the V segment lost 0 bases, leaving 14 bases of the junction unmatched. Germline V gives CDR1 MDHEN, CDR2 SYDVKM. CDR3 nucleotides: TGTGCCAGCAGTTTATGGACTAGCGGGAGACTGCTTCCGAAGACCTACGAGCAGTACTTC. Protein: CASSLWTSGRLLPKTYEQYF.

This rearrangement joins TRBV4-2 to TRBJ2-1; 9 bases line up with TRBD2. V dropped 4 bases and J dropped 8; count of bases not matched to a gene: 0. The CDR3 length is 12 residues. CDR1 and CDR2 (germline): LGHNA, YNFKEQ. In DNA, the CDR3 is TGTGCCAGCAGCCCTAGCGGGGATGAGCAGTTCTTC. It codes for CASSPSGDEQFF.

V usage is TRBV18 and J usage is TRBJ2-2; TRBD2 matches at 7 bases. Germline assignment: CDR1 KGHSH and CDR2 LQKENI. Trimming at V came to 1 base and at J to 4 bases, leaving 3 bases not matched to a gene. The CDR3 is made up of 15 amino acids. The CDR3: CASSPRGSTTGELFF. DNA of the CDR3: TGTGCCAGCTCACCACGCGGGAGTACCACCGGGGAGCTGTTTTTT.

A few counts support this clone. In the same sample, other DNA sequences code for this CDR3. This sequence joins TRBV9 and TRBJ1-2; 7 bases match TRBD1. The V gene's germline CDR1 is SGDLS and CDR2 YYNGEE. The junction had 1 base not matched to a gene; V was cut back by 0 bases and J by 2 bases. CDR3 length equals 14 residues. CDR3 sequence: CASSVGQGNYGYTF. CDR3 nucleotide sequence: TGTGCCAGCAGCGTAGGACAGGGCAACTATGGCTACACCTTC.

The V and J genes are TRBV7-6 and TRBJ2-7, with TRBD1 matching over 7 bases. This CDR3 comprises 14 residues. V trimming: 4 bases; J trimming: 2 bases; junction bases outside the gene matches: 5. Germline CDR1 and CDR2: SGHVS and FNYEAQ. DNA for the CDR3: TGTGCCAGCAGCTCGGGGACAGACCCCTACGAGCAGTACTTC. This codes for CASSSGTDPYEQYF.

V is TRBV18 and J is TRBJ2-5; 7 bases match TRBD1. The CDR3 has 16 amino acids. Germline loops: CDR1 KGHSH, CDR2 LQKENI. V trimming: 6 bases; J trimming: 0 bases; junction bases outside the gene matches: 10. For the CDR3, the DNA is TGTGCCAGCTCTGACCCGGCAGGGGGTCACCAAGAGACCCAGTACTTC. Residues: CASSDPAGGHQETQYF.

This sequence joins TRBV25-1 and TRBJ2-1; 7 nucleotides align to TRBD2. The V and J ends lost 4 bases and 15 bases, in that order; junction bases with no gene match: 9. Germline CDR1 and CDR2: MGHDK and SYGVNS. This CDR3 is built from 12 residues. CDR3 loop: CASSAAGEARFF. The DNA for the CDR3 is TGTGCCAGCAGTGCCGCGGGAGAGGCTCGGTTCTTC.

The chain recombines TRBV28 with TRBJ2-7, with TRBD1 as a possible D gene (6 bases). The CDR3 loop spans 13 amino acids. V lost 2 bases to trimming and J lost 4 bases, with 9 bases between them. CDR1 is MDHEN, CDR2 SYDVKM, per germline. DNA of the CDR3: TGTGCCAGCAGTTTAGTACAGGGTTACGAGCAGTACTTC. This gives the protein CASSLVQGYEQYF.

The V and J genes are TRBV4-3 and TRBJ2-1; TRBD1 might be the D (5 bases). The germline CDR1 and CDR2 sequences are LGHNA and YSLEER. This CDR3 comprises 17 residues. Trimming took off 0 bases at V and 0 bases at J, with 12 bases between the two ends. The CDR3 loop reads CASSQDGHLSSYNEQFF. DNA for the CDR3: TGCGCCAGCAGCCAAGATGGACACCTAAGCTCCTACAATGAGCAGTTCTTC.

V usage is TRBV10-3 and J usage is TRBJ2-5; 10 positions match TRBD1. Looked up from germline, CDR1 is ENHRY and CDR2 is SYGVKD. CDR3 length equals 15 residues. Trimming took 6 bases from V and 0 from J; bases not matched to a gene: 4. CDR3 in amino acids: CAISGQGEHQETQYF. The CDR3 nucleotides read TGTGCCATCAGCGGACAGGGGGAACACCAAGAGACCCAGTACTTC.

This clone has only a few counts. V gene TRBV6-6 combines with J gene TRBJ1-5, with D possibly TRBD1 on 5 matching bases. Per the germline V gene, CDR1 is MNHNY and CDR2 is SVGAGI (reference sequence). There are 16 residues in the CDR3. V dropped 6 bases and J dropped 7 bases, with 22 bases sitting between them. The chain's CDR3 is CASSSYLTEKSQPQHF. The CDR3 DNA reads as TGTGCCAGCAGCTCTTATTTGACAGAAAAGAGCCAGCCCCAGCATTTT.

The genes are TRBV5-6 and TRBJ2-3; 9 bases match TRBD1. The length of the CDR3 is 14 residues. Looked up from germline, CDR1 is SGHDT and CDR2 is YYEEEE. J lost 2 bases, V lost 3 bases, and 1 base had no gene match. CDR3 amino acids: CASSWDRATDTQYF. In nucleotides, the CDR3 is TGTGCCAGCAGCTGGGACAGGGCCACAGATACGCAGTATTTT.

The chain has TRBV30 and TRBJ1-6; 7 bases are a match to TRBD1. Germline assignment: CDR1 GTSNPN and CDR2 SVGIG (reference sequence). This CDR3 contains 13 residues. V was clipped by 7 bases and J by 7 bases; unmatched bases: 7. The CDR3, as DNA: TGTGCCTTTACAGGGACAGAGAATTCACCCCTCCACTTT. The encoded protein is CAFTGTENSPLHF.

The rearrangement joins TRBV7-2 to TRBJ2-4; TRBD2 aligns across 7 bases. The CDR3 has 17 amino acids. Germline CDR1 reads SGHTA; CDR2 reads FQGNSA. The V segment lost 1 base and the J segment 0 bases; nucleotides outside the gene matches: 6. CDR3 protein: CASSLVASGLAKNIQYF. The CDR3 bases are TGTGCCAGCAGCTTAGTGGCTAGCGGATTAGCCAAAAACATTCAGTACTTC.